Listed below are T cell receptor beta chains from one sample, sequenced in a study of shared clonotypes between healthy human individuals. Method: immunoSEQ multiplex PCR; TCRdb's copy keeps in-frame clones and lacks some. The sample carries around 2.1 million clones, roughly 91% recorded once. The source material was naive CD8+ T cells from PBMCs. The receptor source for this set is a young man in good health. Some clones in this sample may be carry-over from other donors' samples. CDR3s include the opening cysteine and the closing phenylalanine or tryptophan. Each record gives: V gene, clone size, J gene, D gene, CDR3 protein, CDR3 DNA. D genes are given only for firm matches. Size tells how often a clone was seen (once, few, many) or the class of an expanded clone, and some rows leave it out.

V gene: TRBV19; clone size: once; J gene: TRBJ1-2; D gene: TRBD1; CDR3 protein: CASNLRDRAFGDYGYTF; CDR3 DNA: TGTGCCAGTAACCTCCGGGACAGGGCTTTTGGGGACTATGGCTACACCTTC
V gene: TRBV9; clone size: -; J gene: TRBJ2-2; D gene: TRBD2; CDR3 protein: CASSVDLADLGRNTGELFF; CDR3 DNA: TGTGCCAGCAGCGTAGACCTAGCGGACTTAGGGCGGAACACCGGGGAGCTGTTTTTT
V gene: TRBV6-5; clone size: -; J gene: TRBJ2-3; D gene: -; CDR3 protein: CASRLGASGPDTQYF; CDR3 DNA: TGTGCCAGCAGACTCGGCGCCAGTGGGCCAGATACGCAGTATTTT
V gene: TRBV7-2; clone size: -; J gene: TRBJ2-1; D gene: TRBD2; CDR3 protein: CASSPGLAGQTLNEQFF; CDR3 DNA: TGTGCCAGCAGCCCGGGACTAGCGGGTCAAACGCTCAATGAGCAGTTCTTC
V gene: TRBV4-2; clone size: -; J gene: TRBJ2-5; D gene: TRBD2; CDR3 protein: CASSQDLAGRRGAQYF; CDR3 DNA: TGTGCCAGCAGCCAAGATTTAGCCGGACGGCGGGGGGCCCAGTACTTC
V gene: TRBV9; clone size: -; J gene: TRBJ2-7; D gene: TRBD1; CDR3 protein: CASSDNRDRGGYEQYF; CDR3 DNA: TGTGCCAGCAGTGATAACCGGGACAGGGGAGGATACGAGCAGTACTTC
V gene: TRBV15; clone size: -; J gene: TRBJ2-1; D gene: TRBD1; CDR3 protein: CATSRGQGLSYNEQFF; CDR3 DNA: TGTGCCACCAGCCGAGGACAGGGGTTATCCTACAATGAGCAGTTCTTC
V gene: TRBV27; clone size: -; J gene: TRBJ2-2; D gene: -; CDR3 protein: CASSAGPGELFF; CDR3 DNA: TGTGCCAGCAGTGCCGGTCCCGGGGAGCTGTTTTTT
V gene: TRBV27; clone size: -; J gene: TRBJ2-3; D gene: TRBD2; CDR3 protein: CASSQRTSGGTDTQYF; CDR3 DNA: TGTGCCAGCAGTCAACGGACTAGCGGAGGCACAGATACGCAGTATTTT
V gene: TRBV7-9; clone size: -; J gene: TRBJ2-1; D gene: -; CDR3 protein: CASSHPYNEQFF; CDR3 DNA: TGTGCCAGCAGCCACCCCTACAATGAGCAGTTCTTC
V gene: TRBV4-1; clone size: -; J gene: TRBJ2-1; D gene: -; CDR3 protein: CASSQLTGYNEQFF; CDR3 DNA: TGCGCCAGCAGCCAACTAACAGGGTACAATGAGCAGTTCTTC
V gene: TRBV2; clone size: -; J gene: TRBJ2-7; D gene: TRBD2; CDR3 protein: CASSDPLTSGFLTYEQYF; CDR3 DNA: TGTGCCAGCAGTGACCCCCTGACTAGCGGGTTCTTAACCTACGAGCAGTACTTC
V gene: TRBV9; clone size: -; J gene: TRBJ1-1; D gene: TRBD1; CDR3 protein: CASSPGDRGQNTEAFF; CDR3 DNA: TGTGCCAGCAGCCCGGGGGACAGGGGGCAGAACACTGAAGCTTTCTTT
V gene: TRBV7-2; clone size: -; J gene: TRBJ2-7; D gene: -; CDR3 protein: CASSSSPSYEQYF; CDR3 DNA: TGTGCCAGCAGTTCTAGTCCATCCTACGAGCAGTACTTC
V gene: TRBV27; clone size: -; J gene: TRBJ2-7; D gene: -; CDR3 protein: CASSFSESYEQYF; CDR3 DNA: TGTGCCAGCAGTTTTTCTGAATCCTACGAGCAGTACTTC
V gene: TRBV9; clone size: -; J gene: TRBJ1-2; D gene: TRBD1; CDR3 protein: CASSTDRGASYGYTF; CDR3 DNA: TGTGCCAGCAGCACCGACAGGGGGGCGAGCTATGGCTACACCTTC
V gene: TRBV5-8; clone size: -; J gene: TRBJ2-7; D gene: TRBD2; CDR3 protein: CASQVGTSSHEQYF; CDR3 DNA: TGTGCCAGCCAAGTGGGGACTAGCTCCCACGAGCAGTACTTC
V gene: TRBV2; clone size: -; J gene: TRBJ2-5; D gene: -; CDR3 protein: CASSGLHLVETQYF; CDR3 DNA: TGTGCCAGCAGCGGCTTACATCTCGTGGAGACCCAGTACTTC
V gene: TRBV2; clone size: -; J gene: TRBJ2-1; D gene: TRBD2; CDR3 protein: CASSVDRGLAGMSSYNEQFF; CDR3 DNA: TGTGCCAGCAGTGTAGATAGGGGACTAGCGGGAATGAGCTCCTACAATGAGCAGTTCTTC
V gene: TRBV10-1; clone size: -; J gene: TRBJ2-2; D gene: TRBD1; CDR3 protein: CASSESTLVTGGAGTGELFF; CDR3 DNA: TGCGCCAGCAGTGAGTCGACTCTTGTGACAGGGGGCGCCGGCACCGGGGAGCTGTTTTTT
V gene: TRBV27; clone size: -; J gene: TRBJ2-1; D gene: -; CDR3 protein: CASSLSGTNEQFF; CDR3 DNA: TGTGCCAGCAGTTTATCAGGGACCAATGAGCAGTTCTTC
V gene: TRBV15; clone size: -; J gene: TRBJ1-5; D gene: -; CDR3 protein: CATSRVSGVYQPQHF; CDR3 DNA: TGTGCCACCAGCAGAGTTTCAGGGGTATATCAGCCCCAGCATTTT
V gene: TRBV25-1; clone size: -; J gene: TRBJ1-1; D gene: -; CDR3 protein: CASSEWGDRGTEAFF; CDR3 DNA: TGTGCCAGCAGTGAATGGGGGGATCGTGGCACTGAAGCTTTCTTT
V gene: TRBV9; clone size: -; J gene: TRBJ1-2; D gene: TRBD1; CDR3 protein: CASSPRTGGLYGYTF; CDR3 DNA: TGTGCCAGCAGCCCGAGGACAGGGGGATTATATGGCTACACCTTC
V gene: TRBV7-9; clone size: -; J gene: TRBJ1-4; D gene: -; CDR3 protein: CASRPGQYDNEKLFF; CDR3 DNA: TGTGCCAGCAGACCCGGACAGTACGATAATGAAAAACTGTTTTTT
V gene: TRBV9; clone size: -; J gene: TRBJ2-7; D gene: TRBD2; CDR3 protein: CASSVGGRGTYEQYF; CDR3 DNA: TGTGCCAGCAGCGTTGGCGGGAGGGGGACCTACGAGCAGTACTTC
V gene: TRBV19; clone size: -; J gene: TRBJ2-1; D gene: TRBD2; CDR3 protein: CASSLAGAHEQFF; CDR3 DNA: TGTGCCAGTAGTCTAGCGGGAGCTCATGAGCAGTTCTTC
V gene: TRBV6-6; clone size: once; J gene: TRBJ1-4; D gene: -; CDR3 protein: CASSYVVEIEEKLFF; CDR3 DNA: TGTGCCAGCAGTTATGTTGTGGAGATCGAAGAAAAACTGTTTTTT
V gene: TRBV19; clone size: -; J gene: TRBJ1-1; D gene: -; CDR3 protein: CASSIVGGSGSNTEAFF; CDR3 DNA: TGTGCCAGTAGTATAGTCGGGGGGTCGGGATCGAATACTGAAGCTTTCTTT
V gene: TRBV7-9; clone size: -; J gene: TRBJ1-3; D gene: -; CDR3 protein: CASSLELGLGNTIYF; CDR3 DNA: TGTGCCAGCAGCTTAGAATTGGGTCTCGGAAACACCATATATTTT
V gene: TRBV29-1; clone size: -; J gene: TRBJ2-7; D gene: -; CDR3 protein: CSVETWDTTYEQYF; CDR3 DNA: TGCAGCGTTGAAACCTGGGACACCACCTACGAGCAGTACTTC
V gene: TRBV13; clone size: -; J gene: TRBJ2-1; D gene: -; CDR3 protein: CASSLVSYGGDEQFF; CDR3 DNA: TGTGCCAGCAGCTTAGTGAGCTATGGGGGCGATGAGCAGTTCTTC
V gene: TRBV15; clone size: -; J gene: TRBJ2-7; D gene: TRBD2; CDR3 protein: CATSSGLAFYEQYF; CDR3 DNA: TGTGCCACCAGCTCAGGACTAGCGTTTTACGAGCAGTACTTC
V gene: TRBV11-2; clone size: -; J gene: TRBJ1-4; D gene: TRBD1; CDR3 protein: CASSFDRGAATNEKLFF; CDR3 DNA: TGTGCCAGCAGCTTTGACAGGGGCGCCGCAACTAATGAAAAACTGTTTTTT
V gene: TRBV25-1; clone size: -; J gene: TRBJ2-7; D gene: -; CDR3 protein: CASSAGRAYEQYF; CDR3 DNA: TGTGCCAGCAGTGCCGGCAGGGCGTACGAGCAGTACTTC